This passage covers 4 T cell receptor beta chains from one sample sequenced in a study of T cells in Graves' hyperthyroidism and ophthalmopathy. RNA transcripts were the template for amplifying TCR beta CDR3 regions. Initially, a first-round RT-PCR of the TCR CDR3 employed the HTBI primer set. TCRdb re-called the multiplex PCR reads with MiXCR, one entry per CDR3 protein. The sample lists some 600,000 distinct CDR3 sequences; 46% were seen once. Sequencing was done on a sample of peripheral blood or thyroid tissue (not recorded which). These receptors all come from a woman aged 18-29 years with Graves' hyperthyroidism.

Worth noting for this clonotype: This may be a read error: a much more frequent sequence differs by one nucleotide. The J gene is TRBJ2-7, the V gene TRBV7-9; D possibly corresponds to TRBD1 (6 bases). The CDR3 has 14 amino acids. Per germline, CDR1 SEHNR and CDR2 FQNEAQ (reference sequence). The ends were cut back, 1 base at V and 1 base at J, with 8 bases in the middle. The CDR3 nucleotides are TGTGCCAGCAGCTTAGGGACAGAATCCTACGAGCAGTACTTC. It codes for CASSLGTESYEQYF.

The chain carries TRBV15 and TRBJ1-2; D is undetermined. Between the trimmed V and J ends, which lost 8 bases and 5 bases, there was a span of 12 bases. Germline CDR1 LNHNV, CDR2 YYDKDF (reference sequence). The length of the CDR3 is 12 residues. CDR3 bases: TGTGCCACCTCCACCGCCCGGTATGGCTACACCTTC. It codes for CATSTARYGYTF.

This clonotype showed up many times. This chain connects TRBV11-2 to TRBJ1-1; no reliable D call. The CDR3 loop spans 13 amino acids. Deletions cut 1 base from V and 5 bases from J, with 8 bases between. Germline CDR1 SGHAT, CDR2 FQNNGV. DNA for the CDR3: TGTGCCAGCAGCTTAGGGCTTGGGACTGAAGCTTTCTTT. Protein: CASSLGLGTEAFF.

The V and J genes are TRBV29-1 and TRBJ1-1, with D perhaps TRBD1 (6 bases). The CDR3 is made up of 13 amino acids. Germline V gives CDR1 SQVTM, CDR2 ANQGSEA. The V and J ends lost 2 bases and 3 bases respectively, with 10 bases between them. Here the CDR3 DNA reads TGCAGCGTTGAAACAGGGCAGGACACTGAAGCTTTCTTT. The encoded protein is CSVETGQDTEAFF.